Presented here are 18 T cell receptor beta chains from one specimen sequenced in a study of blood T cell repertoires in COVID-19. Clones were read by immunoSEQ multiplex PCR, and TCRdb kept only the in-frame ones, dropping some. This repertoire shows a few hundred thousand clones, approximately 88% found once; its top ten account for approximately 2.5%. The source material was PBMCs or T cells enriched from blood (not recorded which). These receptors were taken from a middle-aged woman with acute COVID-19.

The chain joins TRBV19 to TRBJ1-1; D is possibly TRBD1 (5 bases). The germline V gene encodes CDR1 LNHDA and CDR2 SQIVND (reference sequence). The CDR3 is made up of 13 amino acids. The germline V and J ends were trimmed by 3 bases and 5 bases, with 10 bases remaining between them. In nucleotides, the CDR3 is TGTGCCAGTAGTATGATAGCAGGGACTGAAGCTTTCTTT. Its translation is CASSMIAGTEAFF.

The V gene is TRBV10-2, the J gene TRBJ1-2; D perhaps matches TRBD1 (6 bases). The V end lost 4 bases, the J end lost 6 bases, and 21 bases lay between the germline ends. Germline V lookup: CDR1 WSHSY, CDR2 SAAADI. The CDR3 is 16 amino acids. The CDR3 region is CASSGLRGGRKDGYTF. The CDR3 DNA reads as TGCGCCAGCAGTGGCCTTCGGGGGGGGCGAAAGGATGGCTACACCTTC.

This clone was detected only once. The chain links TRBV29-1 to TRBJ2-5, with a weak D call TRBD1 (5 bases). This CDR3 comprises 12 residues. Trimming stripped 3 bases from V and 4 bases from J, with 9 bases between. Per the germline V gene, CDR1 is SQVTM and CDR2 is ANQGSEA. CDR3 bases: TGCAGCGTTGAGCCAGGGTCAGAGACCCAGTACTTC. Encoded protein: CSVEPGSETQYF.

The V gene is TRBV12-3 or TRBV12-4, the J gene TRBJ2-7, with unresolved D. The length of the CDR3 is 12 residues. Trimming pared 1 base from V and 5 bases from J, leaving 6 bases between. The CDR3 DNA sequence: TGTGCCAGCAGTTTAGGCGGTAACGAGCAGTACGTC. Its translation is CASSLGGNEQYV.

The chain is built from TRBV2 and TRBJ2-1; possibly TRBD2 for D (7 bases). The CDR3 sequence is 15 residues long. CDR1 is SNHLY, CDR2 FYNNEI, per germline. The V gene lost 9 bases and the J gene lost 0 bases, with 15 bases spanning the gap. Written as DNA, the CDR3 is TGTGCCAGAGGGGGGGGAGGGAGCTCCTACAATGAGCAGTTCTTC. Translated: CARGGGGSSYNEQFF.

This chain uses TRBV12-5 with TRBJ2-1, with 8 bases that match TRBD2. This CDR3 region has 14 residues. V lost 4 bases, J lost 6 bases, and 5 bases stayed unmatched. Looked up from germline, CDR1 is LGHNT and CDR2 is FRNRAP. The CDR3: CASGSSGTSNEQFF. The DNA of the CDR3 is TGTGCTAGTGGTTCGTCCGGGACTAGCAATGAGCAGTTCTTC.

With respect to this clone: The sample holds other DNA sequences that translate to the same CDR3. The chain uses TRBV9 and TRBJ1-2, with 9 bases that match TRBD1. The germline CDR1 and CDR2 sequences are SGDLS and YYNGEE. With V trimmed by 4 bases and J by 5 bases, 3 bases remained unmatched. The CDR3 loop spans 13 amino acids. CDR3 loop: CASSPGTGYGYTF. The CDR3 nucleotides read TGTGCCAGCAGCCCGGGGACAGGGTATGGCTACACCTTC.

With respect to this clone: Other DNA sequences in the sample encode the same CDR3. The chain links TRBV18 to TRBJ2-7, with 10 nucleotides matching TRBD1. V shed 6 bases, J shed 2 bases, and the junction held 4 bases outside the gene matches. The germline CDR1 and CDR2 sequences are KGHSH and LQKENI. The CDR3 spans 14 residues. CDR3 loop: CASSPGTGAYEQYF. CDR3 in DNA: TGTGCCAGCTCCCCCGGGACAGGGGCCTACGAGCAGTACTTC. The full variable domain, completed using reference TRBV18 and TRBJ2-7, is NAGVMQNPRHLVRRRGQEARLRCSPMKGHSHVYWYRQLPEEGLKFMVYLQKENIIDESGMPKERFSAEFPKEGPSILRIQQVVRGDSAAYFCASSPGTGAYEQYFGPGTRLTVT.

The gene calls are TRBV18 and TRBJ1-5, with 10 bases matching TRBD1. J lost 0 bases, V lost 3 bases, and 5 bases had no gene match. Germline CDR1 is KGHSH and CDR2 is LQKENI. This CDR3 region has 17 residues. The CDR3 DNA reads TGTGCCAGCTCACCTTCGGACAGGGGGTATAGCAATCAGCCCCAGCATTTT. It is translated as CASSPSDRGYSNQPQHF.

V usage is TRBV2 and J usage is TRBJ2-4; D is unresolved. CDR3 length equals 12 residues. The germline V gene encodes CDR1 SNHLY and CDR2 FYNNEI. V dropped 6 bases and J dropped 5 bases, with 8 bases sitting between them. CDR3 sequence: CASRVLQNIQYF. DNA for the CDR3: TGTGCCAGCAGAGTACTCCAAAACATTCAGTACTTC.

The chain carries TRBV4-2 and TRBJ1-2; TRBD1 matches at 8 bases. Losses at the gene ends were 4 bases for V and 0 bases for J; bases not matched to a gene: 7. Germline CDR1 LGHNA, CDR2 YNFKEQ. CDR3 length equals 16 residues. This chain's CDR3 is CASSPDRGRANYGYTF. Written as DNA, the CDR3 is TGTGCCAGCAGCCCCGACAGGGGAAGGGCTAACTATGGCTACACCTTC.

The rearrangement links TRBV6-5 to TRBJ2-5; 8 bases line up with TRBD1. The CDR3 has 16 residues. CDR1 MNHEY and CDR2 SVGAGI come from the germline V gene. V shed 2 bases and J 5 bases; nucleotides not matched to a gene: 10. Here the CDR3 DNA reads TGTGCCAGCAGTTACGACCTAGGACAGGGTTCCGAGACCCAGTACTTC. Translation gives CASSYDLGQGSETQYF.

V and J are TRBV2 and TRBJ2-1; D is undetermined. Trimming took 3 bases from V and 7 from J, leaving 7 bases between them. The CDR3 length is 12 residues. Germline CDR1 is SNHLY and CDR2 is FYNNEI. Here the CDR3 DNA reads TGTGCCAGCAGTGATTGGCTTAATGAGCAGTTCTTC. Protein: CASSDWLNEQFF. Supplemented by reference TRBV2 and TRBJ2-1, the full variable domain reads EPEVTQTPSHQVTQMGQEVILRCVPISNHLYFYWYRQILGQKVEFLVSFYNNEISEKSEIFDDQFSVERPDGSNFTLKIRSTKLEDSAMYFCASSDWLNEQFFGPGTRLTVL.

This clone appeared once. The V gene is TRBV7-2, the J gene TRBJ2-3; D is ambiguous. Looked up from germline, CDR1 is SGHTA and CDR2 is FQGNSA. Trimming pared 4 bases from V and 3 bases from J, leaving 5 bases between. The length of the CDR3 is 12 residues. For the CDR3, the DNA is TGTGCCAGCAGCTCCGAGACAGATACGCAGTATTTT. It codes for CASSSETDTQYF. Full variable domain (missing parts from reference TRBV7-2 and TRBJ2-3): GAGVSQSPSNKVTEKGKDVELRCDPISGHTALYWYRQSLGQGLEFLIYFQGNSAPDKSGLPSDRFSAERTGGSVSTLTIQRTQQEDSAVYLCASSSETDTQYFGPGTRLTVL.

In regard to this clone: Other DNA sequences from this sample encode an identical CDR3 as well. V and J are TRBV7-2 and TRBJ2-5; D is unclear. The CDR3 is 14 residues long. Germline V CDR1 and CDR2: SGHTA, FQGNSA. The V and J ends lost 5 bases and 1 base respectively, with 11 bases between them. CDR3 nucleotide sequence: TGTGCCAGCAGCCTCCGAGGTAGCCAAGAGACCCAGTACTTC. Protein: CASSLRGSQETQYF.

This clone was counted a single time. J is TRBJ2-3 and V is TRBV6-2 or TRBV6-3, with D possibly matching TRBD2 (7 bases). The CDR3 consists of 16 residues. CDR1 and CDR2 (germline): MNHEY, SVGEGT. The ends were cut back, 5 bases at V and 0 bases at J, with 15 bases in the middle. The CDR3 reads CASSLREGGSTDTQYF. DNA for the CDR3: TGTGCCAGCAGTCTTAGGGAGGGGGGGAGCACAGATACGCAGTATTTT.

V and J are TRBV5-1 and TRBJ1-1; TRBD1 agrees at 9 bases. This CDR3 spans 14 amino acids. J lost 5 bases, V lost 3 bases, and 5 bases had no gene match. The germline gives CDR1 SGHRS, CDR2 YFSETQ. This chain's CDR3 is CASSSGQGWTEAFF. The DNA for the CDR3 is TGCGCCAGCAGCTCGGGACAGGGATGGACTGAAGCTTTCTTT.

The chain is built from TRBV4-2 and TRBJ1-1; 8 bases are shared with TRBD1. The germline CDR1 and CDR2 sequences are LGHNA and YNFKEQ. The V and J ends lost 1 base and 1 base, in that order; junction bases with no gene match: 8. This CDR3 comprises 17 residues. The CDR3 loop reads CASSQGGLDRENTEAFF. CDR3 nucleotides: TGTGCCAGCAGCCAAGGGGGGCTGGACAGGGAGAACACTGAAGCTTTCTTT.